The clone carrying this T cell receptor beta chain was detected many times. Its antigen is not known. Germline loops: CDR1 MNHEY, CDR2 SVGAGI. The CDR3 sequence is 14 residues long. V was trimmed by 0 bases and J by 3 bases, leaving 6 bases between them. Each CDR3 protein is one row after TCRdb ran MiXCR on the RT-PCR reads. Of 590,000 or so distinct CDR3 sequences in the sample, 11% to 15% were seen once. The sample originates from a study of response to subunit inactivated influenza vaccine. Study outcomes and limitations: Seasonal influenza vaccination, on each occasion, was suggested by the authors to recruit few new T cells.

The sequence was collected from a man aged 50 to 59 who received an inactivated influenza vaccine. The sequencing here drew on PBMCs from blood, taken 14 to 15 days before vaccination. The V gene is TRBV6-5, the J gene TRBJ2-1; tentative D call: TRBD2 (5 bases). DNA of the CDR3: TGTGCCAGCAGTTACTCGAGGGACTACAATGAGCAGTTCTTC. Its protein product is CASSYSRDYNEQFF.